Judged by abundance, the clone carrying this T cell receptor beta chain is medium-sized. Its antigen is as yet unknown. This entry comes from a study of spatial heterogeneity in lung cancer. Study overall: Alpha-chain sequences were detected in numbers that were consistently lower than beta-chain sequences.

Whole-study findings and limits: Beta chains had around 12% coverage of tumor T cells, and alpha chains had 6% to 7%. Tumors with more nonsynonymous mutations had more expanded intratumoral alpha and beta TCRs.

Each CDR3 protein is one row after TCRdb ran MiXCR on the 5' RACE reads. The sample holds 3,500 to 4,500 distinct CDR3 sequences, 5% to 6.5% seen once. CDR1 is MNHNS and CDR2 is SASEGT in the germline V gene. Between the trimmed V and J ends, which lost 7 bases and 5 bases, there was a span of 19 bases. The CDR3 covers 15 residues. Time point in this sample: sample taken at primary tumor resection. This receptor was identified in a male donor with early-stage non-small cell lung cancer. The sequencing used lung tumor tissue, collected at surgery. The chain links TRBV6-1 to TRBJ2-3, with D possibly called TRBD1 or TRBD2 (5 bases each). The CDR3 is CASNAGAVRGDTQYF. The CDR3 coding sequence is TGTGCCAGCAACGCCGGGGCGGTTCGGGGAGATACGCAGTATTTT.